A single sample gave rise to the 27 T cell receptor beta chains below, sequenced in a study of identifying expanded T cells in peripheral blood. Sequencing used immunoSEQ multiplex PCR; TCRdb keeps in-frame clones, though not all of them. The sample consists of about 50,000 clones, roughly 80% of them appearing once. Sequenced material: blood. All receptors come from a person between 18 and 69 years old in good health.

Here the CDR3 DNA reads TGTGCCAGCAGCGCCTCGGGTGAGCAGTTCTTC. This codes for CASSASGEQFF. This chain joins TRBV9 and TRBJ2-1; D unclear. The CDR3 runs 11 residues. Deletions cut 3 bases from V and 9 bases from J, with 7 bases between. Germline V gene lookup returns CDR1 SGDLS and CDR2 YYNGEE. The variable domain in full, completed from reference TRBV9 and TRBJ2-1, reads DSGVTQTPKHLITATGQRVTLRCSPRSGDLSVYWYQQSLDQGLQFLIQYYNGEERAKGNILERFSAQQFPDLHSELNLSSLELGDSALYFCASSASGEQFFGPGTRLTVL.

Here the CDR3 reads CASSSGINYGYTF. For the CDR3, the DNA is TGCGCCAGCAGCTCCGGGATAAACTATGGCTACACCTTC. The V call is TRBV5-1, the J call TRBJ1-2, with D hard to call. The germline V gene encodes CDR1 SGHRS and CDR2 YFSETQ. CDR3 length: 13 residues. Trimming removed 3 bases from V and 2 bases from J, with 8 bases in between.

The V and J genes are TRBV7-8 and TRBJ2-1, with 13 nucleotides matching TRBD2. CDR3 size: 16 residues. Per germline, CDR1 SGHVS and CDR2 FQNEAQ. The J segment lost 8 bases and the V segment lost 2 bases, leaving 6 bases of the junction unmatched. The chain's CDR3 is CASSLRTSGSRDEQFF. In DNA form, the CDR3 reads TGTGCCAGCAGCTTAAGGACTAGCGGGAGTAGGGATGAGCAGTTCTTC.

V is TRBV19 and J is TRBJ2-7; 9 bases agree with TRBD1. CDR1 LNHDA and CDR2 SQIVND come from the germline V gene (reference sequence). J was trimmed by 6 bases and V by 4 bases; bases with no gene match: 13. This CDR3 spans 16 amino acids. The CDR3 DNA follows: TGTGCCAGTAGTACAGCCGGGACAGGGTTCGGTAGCGAGCAGTACTTC. It translates to CASSTAGTGFGSEQYF.

This clone was counted between two and nine times. J is TRBJ2-2 and V is TRBV9; no clear D gene. The CDR3 is made up of 13 amino acids. Per germline, CDR1 SGDLS and CDR2 YYNGEE. V was pared by 3 bases and J by 2 bases, with 5 bases between. The CDR3 DNA sequence: TGTGCCAGCAGCGCACACAACACCGGGGAGCTGTTTTTT. It encodes CASSAHNTGELFF.

CDR3 amino acids: CASSFWGVDTEAFF. The CDR3 nucleotides are TGCGCCAGCAGCTTTTGGGGGGTCGACACTGAAGCTTTCTTT. The chain has TRBV5-1 and TRBJ1-1, with D possibly TRBD1 on 5 matching bases. The length of the CDR3 is 14 residues. The V gene lost 2 bases and the J gene lost 3 bases, with 11 bases spanning the gap. Germline assignment: CDR1 SGHRS and CDR2 YFSETQ. Full variable domain (remainder filled in from reference TRBV5-1 and TRBJ1-1): KAGVTQTPRYLIKTRGQQVTLSCSPISGHRSVSWYQQTPGQGLQFLFEYFSETQRNKGNFPGRFSGRQFSNSRSEMNVSTLELGDSALYLCASSFWGVDTEAFFGQGTRLTVV.

The chain carries TRBV30 and TRBJ2-3; 9 bases are a match to TRBD1. After removal of 5 bases from V and 0 bases from J, the junction contained 3 bases not matched to a gene. The CDR3 is 14 residues long. Germline V gene data show CDR1 as GTSNPN and CDR2 as SVGIG (reference sequence). CDR3 DNA sequence: TGTGCCTGGGGGACAGGGTTTAGCACAGATACGCAGTATTTT. Translating gives CAWGTGFSTDTQYF.

This clone was seen a handful of times. V is TRBV15 and J is TRBJ2-7; D is unclear. Germline loops: CDR1 LNHNV, CDR2 YYDKDF (reference sequence). Trimming cost V 0 bases and J 1 base, with 4 bases left between them. CDR3 size: 13 residues. The CDR3 here is CATSRDRSYEQYF. The CDR3, as DNA: TGTGCCACCAGCAGAGACAGGTCCTACGAGCAGTACTTC.

J is TRBJ2-2 and V is TRBV6-5; D unresolved. The CDR3 is 13 amino acids. CDR1 is MNHEY, CDR2 SVGAGI, per germline. Trimming stripped 7 bases from V and 5 bases from J, with 11 bases between. This CDR3 is CASKYPGTGELFF. The CDR3 DNA reads TGTGCCAGCAAATATCCCGGGACCGGGGAGCTGTTTTTT.

This clone was seen a handful of times. The gene calls are TRBV5-1 and TRBJ1-6, with D unresolved. Germline CDR1 SGHRS, CDR2 YFSETQ. V lost 4 bases to trimming and J lost 9 bases, with 14 bases between them. This CDR3 contains 14 residues. CDR3 loop: CASSPTVKGSPLHF. The DNA of the CDR3 is TGCGCCAGCAGCCCCACGGTAAAAGGTTCACCCCTCCACTTT.

This clone has more than one count but fewer than ten. The chain joins TRBV6-1 to TRBJ2-7; perhaps TRBD2 as D (6 bases). CDR3 length equals 13 residues. The germline V gene has CDR1 MNHNS and CDR2 SASEGT. V gave up 0 bases and J gave up 6 bases, with 9 bases separating them. The CDR3 DNA is TGTGCCAGCAGTGAAGCGCCGCGGGGCGAGCAGTACGTC. This translates into CASSEAPRGEQYV.

V is TRBV5-1 and J is TRBJ2-5; weak D call: TRBD1 (7 bases). V dropped 0 bases and J dropped 3 bases, with 12 bases sitting between them. Germline V CDR1 and CDR2: SGHRS, YFSETQ. The CDR3 contains 15 residues. In DNA, the CDR3 is TGCGCCAGCAGCTTGGCCTTCAGGGGGGAAGAGACCCAGTACTTC. As protein: CASSLAFRGEETQYF.

The rearrangement links TRBV7-8 to TRBJ2-2; D ambiguous. CDR1 is SGHVS and CDR2 is FQNEAQ in the germline V gene. CDR3 length: 14 amino acids. V gave up 5 bases and J gave up 7 bases, with 14 bases separating them. CDR3 loop: CASSLRDGVGELFF. The CDR3 DNA is TGTGCCAGCAGCCTTAGGGATGGGGTCGGGGAGCTGTTTTTT.

This clone came up a few times. The V call is TRBV25-1, the J call TRBJ2-7; D remains ambiguous. This CDR3 spans 16 amino acids. Germline V gives CDR1 MGHDK, CDR2 SYGVNS. V was trimmed by 1 base and J by 1 base, leaving 14 bases between them. CDR3 nucleotide sequence: TGTGCCAGCAGTGAATCTCGTCAGCTAGGGTCCTACGAGCAGTACTTC. Encoded protein: CASSESRQLGSYEQYF.

The chain is built from TRBV5-6 and TRBJ2-3; D ambiguous. The CDR3 covers 15 residues. CDR1 SGHDT and CDR2 YYEEEE come from the germline V gene. Trimming removed 2 bases at V and 0 bases at J, with 10 bases between. DNA for the CDR3: TGTGCCAGCAGCTTCTCCCCGACAAGCACAGATACGCAGTATTTT. Encoded protein: CASSFSPTSTDTQYF.

The rearrangement links TRBV2 to TRBJ2-1; 7 nucleotides match TRBD2. The ends lost 3 bases at V and 10 bases at J; junction bases unmatched: 12. CDR3 length equals 15 residues. Germline V gene data show CDR1 as SNHLY and CDR2 as FYNNEI. CDR3 region: CASSDGLVGRREQFF. CDR3 DNA sequence: TGTGCCAGCAGTGACGGACTAGTCGGACGTCGCGAGCAGTTCTTC.

The chain uses TRBV7-9 and TRBJ2-1, with D perhaps matching TRBD1 or TRBD2 (5 bases each). This CDR3 is 15 amino acids long. The germline V and J ends were trimmed by 3 bases and 7 bases, with 16 bases remaining between them. Per the germline V gene, CDR1 is SEHNR and CDR2 is FQNEAQ (reference sequence). CDR3 sequence: CASSFGAASGNEQFF. DNA of the CDR3: TGTGCCAGCAGCTTCGGGGCGGCTAGTGGGAATGAGCAGTTCTTC.

This chain joins TRBV6-1 and TRBJ1-6; D might be TRBD1 (5 bases). CDR3 size: 14 residues. Germline CDR1 is MNHNS and CDR2 is SASEGT. Trimming cost V 5 bases and J 7 bases, with 12 bases left between them. CDR3 bases: TGTGCCAGCAGTTCCAGGGTCCACAATTCACCCCTCCACTTT. This encodes CASSSRVHNSPLHF.

The rearrangement links TRBV5-1 to TRBJ1-1; possibly TRBD1 for D (6 bases). The CDR3 loop spans 15 amino acids. V was pared by 3 bases and J by 11 bases, with 23 bases between. Germline lookup yields CDR1 SGHRS and CDR2 YFSETQ. CDR3 protein: CASSSGTKIPGMAFF. In DNA form, the CDR3 reads TGCGCCAGCAGCTCCGGGACAAAAATTCCAGGGATGGCTTTCTTT.

The rearrangement joins TRBV6-1 to TRBJ2-1, with 7 nucleotides matching TRBD2. The CDR3 is 15 amino acids. Trimming cost V 7 bases and J 2 bases; bases outside gene matches: 8. Germline V gives CDR1 MNHNS, CDR2 SASEGT. CDR3 loop: CASTWGGRPYNEQFF. DNA of the CDR3: TGTGCCAGCACGTGGGGGGGTCGCCCCTACAATGAGCAGTTCTTC.

V gene TRBV7-2 combines with J gene TRBJ1-1; 7 bases match TRBD1. V lost 0 bases to trimming and J lost 4 bases; unmatched junction nucleotides: 2. The CDR3 spans 14 residues. CDR1 and CDR2 (germline): SGHTA, FQGNSA. Here the CDR3 DNA reads TGTGCCAGCAGCTTAGCAGGGGGCACCACTGAAGCTTTCTTT. Residues: CASSLAGGTTEAFF.

V usage is TRBV10-3 and J usage is TRBJ2-7; 7 bases match TRBD1. CDR1 is ENHRY and CDR2 is SYGVKD in the germline V gene. The CDR3 is made up of 16 amino acids. The V gene end was trimmed by 5 bases and the J gene end by 3 bases; junction bases not matched to a gene: 13. The CDR3 DNA sequence: TGTGCCATCAGTCCAGGGGGAACCCGCCGGAGCTACGAGCAGTACTTC. Translating it yields CAISPGGTRRSYEQYF.

The chain recombines TRBV5-1 with TRBJ2-6; TRBD1 might be the D (6 bases). V was pared by 4 bases and J by 2 bases, with 10 bases between. This CDR3 has 15 residues. From germline, CDR1 is SGHRS and CDR2 YFSETQ. This CDR3 reads CASSIQGPGANVLTF. CDR3 DNA: TGCGCCAGCAGCATACAGGGTCCTGGGGCCAACGTCCTGACTTTC.

This chain connects TRBV10-2 to TRBJ1-2; TRBD1 matches 10 bases. Germline V gene sequence: CDR1 WSHSY, CDR2 SAAADI. Unmatched junction bases numbered 8, after V lost 6 bases and J lost 4 bases. The CDR3 consists of 15 residues. The CDR3 region is CASSSGTGDFYGYTF. CDR3 nucleotides: TGCGCCAGCAGCTCCGGGACAGGGGACTTCTATGGCTACACCTTC.

The chain recombines TRBV5-1 with TRBJ1-2; TRBD1 matches 11 bases. Trimming cost V 4 bases and J 4 bases; bases outside gene matches: 6. This CDR3 is 15 amino acids long. CDR1 and CDR2 (germline): SGHRS, YFSETQ. CDR3 bases: TGCGCCAGCAGCCCCGGGACAGGGGGACTCTATGGCTACACCTTC. Amino acids: CASSPGTGGLYGYTF.

The chain employs TRBV14 and TRBJ2-3; TRBD2 might be the D (6 bases). The germline CDR1 and CDR2 sequences are SGHDN and FVKESK. V was trimmed by 3 bases and J by 3 bases, leaving 7 bases between them. The CDR3 has 13 residues. CDR3 loop: CASSHAGTDTQYF. DNA of the CDR3: TGTGCCAGCAGCCACGCGGGAACAGATACGCAGTATTTT.

The chain combines TRBV6-1 with TRBJ2-1, with TRBD2 matching over 13 bases. Per germline, CDR1 MNHNS and CDR2 SASEGT. This CDR3 comprises 15 residues. The ends lost 6 bases at V and 6 bases at J; junction bases unmatched: 5. CDR3 in amino acids: CASSGLAGASNEQFF. DNA of the CDR3: TGTGCCAGCAGCGGACTAGCGGGGGCCAGCAATGAGCAGTTCTTC.